This T cell receptor beta chain was retrieved from a study of T cell changes during pregnancy in multiple sclerosis. The table came from immunoSEQ multiplex PCR; TCRdb's copy has only in-frame clones and leaves some out. The sample lists some 40,000 clones, 85% to 95% occurring once. The CDR3 covers 15 residues. The J segment lost 3 bases and the V segment lost 4 bases, leaving 5 bases of the junction unmatched. The V gene's germline CDR1 is MNHEY and CDR2 SMNVEV (reference sequence). The V and J genes are TRBV27 and TRBJ2-3; TRBD2 matches at 9 bases. The sample consisted of CD4+ T cells from peripheral blood mononuclear cells, taken in the second trimester of pregnancy. The clonotype comes from a female donor with multiple sclerosis, enrolled in a pregnancy study. The CDR3, as DNA: TGTGCCAGCAGTTCGGGACTAGCTTGGACAGATACGCAGTATTTT. This gives the protein CASSSGLAWTDTQYF.